The 14 T cell receptor beta chains in this list originate from one sample, sequenced in a study of early T cells in non-severe SARS-CoV-2 infection. TCRdb re-analysed the 5' RACE reads in MiXCR, keeping a single row per CDR3 protein. The sample consists of approximately 80,000 distinct CDR3 sequences, 11% of them appearing once. The sample here was whole blood, taken at baseline. These receptors were obtained from an adult who was a healthcare worker with PCR-confirmed SARS-CoV-2 infection or an uninfected control (not recorded which).

This clonotype was seen more than once but under ten times. The rearrangement links TRBV10-3 to TRBJ2-7; D not resolved. With 4 bases removed from V and 0 bases from J, the gap between germline ends came to 7 bases. This CDR3 has 13 amino acids. Germline CDR1 and CDR2: ENHRY and SYGVKD. Here the CDR3 reads CAISAEHSYEQYF. The CDR3 nucleotides read TGTGCCATCAGTGCCGAACACTCCTACGAGCAGTACTTC.

A single count supports this clonotype. The chain joins TRBV27 to TRBJ2-1, with D perhaps TRBD1 (5 bases). Trimming cost V 2 bases and J 9 bases, with 8 bases left between them. Looked up from germline, CDR1 is MNHEY and CDR2 is SMNVEV (reference sequence). The CDR3 loop spans 12 amino acids. CDR3 loop: CASSLPQGEQFF. The DNA of the CDR3 is TGTGCCAGCAGTTTACCCCAGGGTGAGCAGTTCTTC.

The rearrangement uses TRBV5-6 and TRBJ1-6; 7 bases are a match to TRBD1. V lost 4 bases to trimming and J lost 9 bases; unmatched junction nucleotides: 13. The CDR3 is 16 residues long. CDR1 and CDR2 (germline): SGHDT, YYEEEE. The CDR3, as DNA: TGTGCCAGCAGCCCTCAGACAGGGCAATCAGGTTCACCCCTCCACTTT. This encodes CASSPQTGQSGSPLHF. The entire variable domain, with the rest obtained from reference TRBV5-6 and TRBJ1-6, is as follows: DAGVTQSPTHLIKTRGQQVTLRCSPKSGHDTVSWYQQALGQGPQFIFQYYEEEERQRGNFPDRFSGHQFPNYSSELNVNALLLGDSALYLCASSPQTGQSGSPLHFGNGTRLTVT.

This clonotype was detected a few times. This sequence joins TRBV20-1 and TRBJ2-1, with D perhaps TRBD1 (6 bases). Per germline, CDR1 DFQATT and CDR2 SNEGSKA (reference sequence). V was trimmed by 1 base and J by 5 bases, leaving 12 bases between them. The CDR3 is 14 residues long. The CDR3 region is CSARGPDRHNEQFF. In DNA form, the CDR3 reads TGCAGTGCTAGAGGCCCGGACAGACACAATGAGCAGTTCTTC.

This clonotype was seen more than once but under ten times. The chain recombines TRBV20-1 with TRBJ1-1; 7 bases fit TRBD1. Germline assignment: CDR1 DFQATT and CDR2 SNEGSKA (reference sequence). This CDR3 spans 13 amino acids. V lost 3 bases, J lost 3 bases, and 4 bases stayed unmatched. CDR3: CSARAGGDTEAFF. In DNA, the CDR3 is TGCAGTGCTAGGGCAGGGGGGGACACTGAAGCTTTCTTT.

This clonotype was seen ten or more times. The chain couples TRBV7-9 to TRBJ2-6; possibly TRBD1 for D (6 bases). Germline loops: CDR1 SEHNR, CDR2 FQNEAQ (reference sequence). CDR3 length equals 19 residues. V was clipped by 4 bases and J by 0 bases, with 19 bases between them. Here the CDR3 DNA reads TGTGCCAGCAGCTCACTAAGGGACAAAAGATTCTCTGGGGCCAACGTCCTGACTTTC. Protein product: CASSSLRDKRFSGANVLTF.

This rearrangement joins TRBV5-6 to TRBJ1-1; 7 bases map to TRBD1. This CDR3 region has 16 residues. CDR1 is SGHDT and CDR2 is YYEEEE in the germline V gene. Unmatched junction bases numbered 10, after V lost 4 bases and J lost 1 base. The CDR3: CASSPTRDRENTEAFF. The CDR3 nucleotides are TGTGCCAGCAGCCCTACCCGGGACAGAGAGAACACTGAAGCTTTCTTT.

This clonotype has only a few counts. The chain recombines TRBV30 with TRBJ1-1; the D is unclear. Looked up from germline, CDR1 is GTSNPN and CDR2 is SVGIG (reference sequence). The V and J ends lost 3 bases and 3 bases respectively, with 23 bases between them. This CDR3 spans 17 amino acids. The CDR3 sequence is CAWSGLLNSFGDTEAFF. The CDR3 coding sequence is TGTGCCTGGAGCGGCCTCTTAAATAGCTTCGGGGACACTGAAGCTTTCTTT.

This clonotype has a count of ten or more. The rearrangement uses TRBV30 and TRBJ1-1, with 8 positions matching TRBD1. CDR1 and CDR2 from the germline V gene are GTSNPN and SVGIG (reference sequence). With 2 bases clipped from V and 11 bases from J, the junction kept 13 bases outside the gene matches. This CDR3 is 14 amino acids long. The CDR3 loop reads CAWSRTGTLGDAFF. In DNA form, the CDR3 reads TGTGCCTGGAGTAGGACAGGGACCCTTGGAGATGCTTTCTTT.

This rearrangement joins TRBV29-1 to TRBJ2-7; weak D call: TRBD1 (6 bases). V lost 4 bases and J lost 7, with 11 bases in between. This CDR3 has 11 residues. Germline assignment: CDR1 SQVTM and CDR2 ANQGSEA. CDR3 DNA sequence: TGCAGCGTTGGACAGGTCGAGGAGCAGTACTTC. Residues: CSVGQVEEQYF.

In this sample, this clonotype turned up many times. The chain carries TRBV2 and TRBJ1-1, with no clear D. Trimming cost V 1 base and J 6 bases, with 9 bases left between them. Germline V gene lookup returns CDR1 SNHLY and CDR2 FYNNEI. CDR3 length: 13 amino acids. The chain's CDR3 is CASSEVQMAEAFF. CDR3 in DNA: TGTGCCAGCAGTGAAGTGCAAATGGCTGAAGCTTTCTTT.

The rearrangement uses TRBV6-1 and TRBJ1-4; 7 nucleotides agree with TRBD1. The germline gives CDR1 MNHNS, CDR2 SASEGT. The J segment lost 8 bases and the V segment lost 5 bases, leaving 5 bases of the junction unmatched. This CDR3 has 13 residues. DNA of the CDR3: TGTGCCAGCAGTCCAGGGGGTGGAGAAAAACTGTTTTTT. Its translation: CASSPGGGEKLFF.

In this sample, this clonotype turned up a few times. This chain links TRBV28 with TRBJ2-7; no reliable D call. Germline values: CDR1 MDHEN, CDR2 SYDVKM. The CDR3 sequence is 12 residues long. The V gene lost 5 bases and the J gene lost 6 bases, with 11 bases spanning the gap. The CDR3 DNA sequence: TGTGCCAGCAGTCCCCCCGCCGGCGAGCAGTACTTC. It encodes CASSPPAGEQYF.

This clonotype was seen at least ten times. The J gene is TRBJ1-2, the V gene TRBV29-1; 8 bases map to TRBD1. Trimming removed 6 bases from V and 7 bases from J; junction bases left unmatched: 7. Germline V lookup: CDR1 SQVTM, CDR2 ANQGSEA. The CDR3 has 12 amino acids. The CDR3 sequence is CSVETGEAGYTF. In DNA form, the CDR3 reads TGCAGCGTGGAGACAGGGGAGGCTGGCTACACCTTC.